These 15 T cell receptor beta chains share one sample of origin, sequenced in a study. TCRdb reprocessed the 5' RACE reads with MiXCR, giving one entry per CDR3 protein. This sample has around 30,000 distinct CDR3 sequences; roughly 27% occur once, and the top ten carry about 2.5%. Treg sorting used a CD4+CD25+CD127-/low gate. Sequences were obtained from tumor-infiltrating Tregs sorted from the breast tumor. The receptors were gathered from a female donor with breast cancer.

Comment on this clonotype: Possible read error: a much larger clone is one base away. The V gene is TRBV9, the J gene TRBJ2-1; TRBD1 might be the D (6 bases). The CDR3 totals 17 residues. CDR1 and CDR2 (germline): SGDLS, YYNGEE. This CDR3 is CVSSVGPTGLSYNEQFF. CDR3 DNA sequence: TGTGTCAGCAGCGTAGGCCCCACAGGGCTATCCTACAATGAGCAGTTCTTC. The whole variable domain, remainder taken from reference TRBV9 and TRBJ2-1, is DSGVTQTPKHLITATGQRVTLRCSPRSGDLSVYWYQQSLDQGLQFLIQYYNGEERAKGNILERFSAQQFPDLHSELNLSSLELGDSALYFCVSSVGPTGLSYNEQFFGPGTRLTVL.

Comment on this clonotype: A clone one base away is much larger, so this may be a read error. The rearrangement uses TRBV7-6 and TRBJ2-5, with 13 positions matching TRBD2. Germline V gene data show CDR1 as SGHVS and CDR2 as FNYEAQ. This CDR3 has 16 residues. DNA of the CDR3: TGTGCCAGCAGCTTTGGACTAGCGGGAGCGAAAGAGACCCGGTACTTC. Amino acid sequence: CASSFGLAGAKETRYF.

About this clonotype: A much bigger clone sits one base away, suggesting this may be a read error. V and J are TRBV2 and TRBJ2-7, with 8 bases fitting TRBD1. Germline V gives CDR1 SNHLY, CDR2 FYNNEI. Germline trimming cut 8 bases from V and 5 bases from J; bases unmatched to any gene: 8. The CDR3 is 13 residues long. The CDR3 coding sequence is TGTGCCAGCGGCGGACAGGGTATCAACGAGCAGTACTTC. This gives the protein CASGGQGINEQYF. Based on the CDR3 plus reference TRBV2 and TRBJ2-7, the full variable domain is EPEVTQTPSHQVTQMGQEVILRCVPISNHLYFYWYRQILGQKVEFLVSFYNNEISEKSEIFDDQFSVERPDGSNFTLKIRSTKLEDSAMYFCASGGQGINEQYFGPGTRLTVT.

To note about this clonotype: The junction departs from germline at one end; a sequencing error may be responsible. The V and J genes are TRBV2 and TRBJ2-3, with D uncertain. This CDR3 has 12 residues. Germline V gives CDR1 SNHLY, CDR2 FYNNEI. CDR3: CTSSLTRDTQYF. The CDR3 nucleotides read TGTACCAGCAGCCTTACAAGGGATACGCAGTATTTT.

This clonotype appeared a few times. The junction departs from the called germline gene at one end, perhaps through a read error. V gene TRBV7-3 combines with J gene TRBJ2-1, with 9 bases aligning to TRBD2. This CDR3 has 20 residues. Germline V gives CDR1 SGHTA, CDR2 FQGTGA. The CDR3 loop is CASSLTGAGGPVSSYNGQFF. For the CDR3, the DNA is TGTGCCAGCAGCTTAACTGGGGCGGGAGGGCCCGTTAGCTCCTACAATGGGCAGTTCTTC. Drawing the rest from reference TRBV7-3 and TRBJ2-1, the complete variable domain is GAGVSQTPSNKVTEKGKYVELRCDPISGHTALYWYRQSLGQGPEFLIYFQGTGAADDSGLPNDRFFAVRPEGSVSTLKIQRTERGDSAVYLCASSLTGAGGPVSSYNGQFFGPGTRLTVL.

This clonotype was counted many times. This chain links TRBV6-5 with TRBJ2-1, with a tentative D call TRBD2 (5 bases). Germline values: CDR1 MNHEY, CDR2 SVGAGI. V lost 4 bases and J 8 bases, leaving 15 bases between the germline ends. The CDR3 runs to 14 residues. CDR3 nucleotide sequence: TGTGCCAGCAGTTCCGCCGGGGATGGAGATGAGCAGTTCTTC. It translates to CASSSAGDGDEQFF.

This clonotype was seen a few times. The J gene is TRBJ1-1, the V gene TRBV20-1; 9 bases agree with TRBD1. V was clipped by 6 bases and J by 0 bases; unmatched bases: 8. This CDR3 comprises 15 residues. CDR1 and CDR2 (germline): DFQATT, SNEGSKA (reference sequence). The CDR3 bases are TGCAGTGCCGACAGGGGGTGGGGGATGAACACTGAAGCTTTCTTT. Its protein is CSADRGWGMNTEAFF.

Note on this clonotype: One base away lies a much larger clone, so this may be a sequencing read error. The J gene is TRBJ1-5, the V gene TRBV20-1; D not certain. The length of the CDR3 is 15 residues. CDR1 and CDR2 (germline): DFQATT, SNEGSKA (reference sequence). The CDR3 loop is CSARDGGLHNQPQRF. Here the CDR3 DNA reads TGCAGTGCTAGAGACGGCGGATTGCACAATCAGCCCCAGCGTTTT.

This clonotype was counted at least ten times. V is TRBV6-6 and J is TRBJ1-1; D unresolved. The CDR3 has 18 residues. In germline, CDR1 is MNHNY, CDR2 SVGAGI (reference sequence). V gave up 5 bases and J gave up 1 base, with 23 bases separating them. CDR3 protein: CASSRGHSKSPSNTEAFF. For the CDR3, the DNA is TGTGCCAGCAGTAGAGGGCACTCCAAATCCCCCTCGAACACTGAAGCTTTCTTT.

The sample holds a few counts of this clonotype. The V gene is TRBV7-6, the J gene TRBJ2-1, with 7 bases aligning to TRBD2. Germline V CDR1 and CDR2: SGHVS, FNYEAQ. With V trimmed by 1 base and J by 6 bases, 6 bases remained unmatched. The CDR3 length is 15 residues. The CDR3 region has the DNA TGTGCCAGCAGCTTAGGGGGACTAAGTCGCAATGAGCAGTTCTTC. Translation: CASSLGGLSRNEQFF. Supplemented by reference TRBV7-6 and TRBJ2-1, the full variable domain reads GAGVSQSPRYKVTKRGQDVALRCDPISGHVSLYWYRQALGQGPEFLTYFNYEAQQDKSGLPNDRFSAERPEGSISTLTIQRTEQRDSAMYRCASSLGGLSRNEQFFGPGTRLTVL.

This sequence joins TRBV29-1 and TRBJ1-6, with TRBD1 matching 9 bases. This CDR3 spans 13 amino acids. Per germline, CDR1 SQVTM and CDR2 ANQGSEA. The junction had 3 bases not matched to a gene; V was cut back by 7 bases and J by 5 bases. As DNA, the CDR3 is TGCAGCGCCAGGGACAGGGATAATTCACCCCTCCACTTT. This gives the protein CSARDRDNSPLHF.

There are many counts of this clonotype. The genes are TRBV20-1 and TRBJ2-1; TRBD2 agrees at 11 bases. Germline V gene sequence: CDR1 DFQATT, CDR2 SNEGSKA (reference sequence). This CDR3 is 18 amino acids long. The V and J ends lost 0 bases and 3 bases, in that order; junction bases with no gene match: 10. The CDR3 here is CSARDVELAGAHYNEQFF. The CDR3 nucleotides read TGCAGTGCTAGAGATGTTGAACTAGCGGGAGCGCACTACAATGAGCAGTTCTTC.

The chain combines TRBV7-2 with TRBJ2-3, with 7 positions matching TRBD2. The CDR3 runs to 18 residues. The germline V gene encodes CDR1 SGHTA and CDR2 FQGNSA. V dropped 1 base and J dropped 2; count of bases not matched to a gene: 12. The CDR3 here is CASSLGLAALKFTDTQYF. The CDR3, as DNA: TGTGCCAGCAGCTTAGGGCTAGCGGCCTTAAAATTCACAGATACGCAGTATTTT.

The table lists this clonotype with many counts. The V call is TRBV7-3, the J call TRBJ2-1, with 9 nucleotides matching TRBD2. J gave up 6 bases and V 0 bases, and 3 bases lay outside the gene matches. The germline V gene has CDR1 SGHTA and CDR2 FQGTGA. The CDR3 length is 15 residues. CDR3 region: CASSLTSGSSNEQFF. The CDR3 DNA reads TGTGCCAGCAGCTTAACTAGCGGGAGCAGCAATGAGCAGTTCTTC. The whole variable domain, remainder taken from reference TRBV7-3 and TRBJ2-1, is GAGVSQTPSNKVTEKGKYVELRCDPISGHTALYWYRQSLGQGPEFLIYFQGTGAADDSGLPNDRFFAVRPEGSVSTLKIQRTERGDSAVYLCASSLTSGSSNEQFFGPGTRLTVL.

This clonotype turned up a few times. The chain combines TRBV20-1 with TRBJ2-1; D is unresolved. Trimming removed 2 bases from V and 7 bases from J, with 12 bases in between. The germline CDR1 and CDR2 sequences are DFQATT and SNEGSKA (reference sequence). This CDR3 has 13 residues. CDR3 protein: CSARPRMRNEQFF. Written as DNA, the CDR3 is TGCAGTGCTAGACCTCGAATGCGGAATGAGCAGTTCTTC.